A selection of T cell receptor beta chains follows, all from one sample in a study of technical replicates of blood from a few donors. Assay used: immunoSEQ multiplex PCR; TCRdb lists only in-frame clones, some missing. This sample has tens of thousands of clones, with about 94% found just once. The sequenced material came from PBMCs. The receptor source for this set is a human donor in good health. Some clones in this sample may be carry-over from other donors' samples. CDR3s include the opening cysteine and the closing phenylalanine or tryptophan. The order of the fields is V gene, D gene, clone size, J gene, CDR3 protein, CDR3 DNA. D genes are given only for firm matches. Clone size appears in some rows only: once, few, many, or a class for an expanded clone.

v_call: TRBV7-3; d_call: TRBD1; clone_size: .; j_call: TRBJ2-2; cdr3_aa: CASSPWTGFTGELFF; cdr3_nt: TGTGCCAGCAGCCCCTGGACAGGGTTTACCGGGGAGCTGTTTTTT
v_call: TRBV5-1; d_call: TRBD2; clone_size: few; j_call: TRBJ2-5; cdr3_aa: CASSYYSGGQETQYF; cdr3_nt: TGCGCCAGCAGCTACTACAGCGGGGGGCAAGAGACCCAGTACTTC
v_call: TRBV6-5; d_call: TRBD2; clone_size: .; j_call: TRBJ2-7; cdr3_aa: CASSYVLAGVYEQYF; cdr3_nt: TGTGCCAGCAGTTACGTGCTAGCGGGAGTGTACGAGCAGTACTTC
v_call: TRBV7-2; d_call: .; clone_size: .; j_call: TRBJ2-2; cdr3_aa: CASSPGQNTGELFF; cdr3_nt: TGTGCCAGCAGCCCGGGACAGAACACCGGGGAGCTGTTTTTT
v_call: TRBV2; d_call: TRBD2; clone_size: .; j_call: TRBJ2-1; cdr3_aa: CASKQGLADSNEQFF; cdr3_nt: TGTGCCAGCAAACAGGGACTAGCGGACAGCAATGAGCAGTTCTTC
v_call: TRBV7-9; d_call: .; clone_size: .; j_call: TRBJ1-1; cdr3_aa: CASSLGWQGNTEAFF; cdr3_nt: TGTGCCAGCAGCTTGGGTTGGCAGGGGAACACTGAAGCTTTCTTT
v_call: TRBV6-7; d_call: .; clone_size: .; j_call: TRBJ1-1; cdr3_aa: CASSQGGNTEAFF; cdr3_nt: TGTGCCAGCTCCCAAGGGGGGAACACTGAAGCTTTCTTT
v_call: TRBV7-9; d_call: .; clone_size: once; j_call: TRBJ1-4; cdr3_aa: CASSQGGRVEKLFF; cdr3_nt: TGTGCCAGCAGCCAAGGGGGACGAGTTGAAAAACTGTTTTTT
v_call: TRBV5-8; d_call: .; clone_size: .; j_call: TRBJ2-2; cdr3_aa: CASSQVQHANTGELFF; cdr3_nt: TGTGCCAGCAGCCAAGTACAACACGCGAACACCGGGGAGCTGTTTTTT
v_call: TRBV10-3; d_call: TRBD2; clone_size: .; j_call: TRBJ2-5; cdr3_aa: CAIRLAGEETQYF; cdr3_nt: TGTGCCATCAGATTAGCGGGGGAAGAGACCCAGTACTTC
v_call: TRBV18; d_call: TRBD2; clone_size: .; j_call: TRBJ2-7; cdr3_aa: CASSQLFGGGLIEQYF; cdr3_nt: TGTGCCAGCTCCCAACTATTCGGGGGAGGGCTGATCGAGCAGTACTTC
v_call: TRBV29-1; d_call: TRBD2; clone_size: .; j_call: TRBJ2-7; cdr3_aa: CSVEDRGSGTYEQYF; cdr3_nt: TGCAGCGTTGAAGATCGGGGTAGCGGGACCTACGAGCAGTACTTC
v_call: TRBV4-2; d_call: .; clone_size: .; j_call: TRBJ1-1; cdr3_aa: CASSHSSGDTEAFF; cdr3_nt: TGTGCCAGCAGCCATTCATCAGGGGATACTGAAGCTTTCTTT
v_call: TRBV4-3; d_call: .; clone_size: .; j_call: TRBJ1-1; cdr3_aa: CASSQDRGTEAFF; cdr3_nt: TGCGCCAGCAGCCAAGATAGGGGAACTGAAGCTTTCTTT
v_call: TRBV11-2; d_call: .; clone_size: .; j_call: TRBJ2-3; cdr3_aa: CASSPIAYSSTDTQYF; cdr3_nt: TGTGCCAGCAGCCCCATAGCGTACTCTAGCACAGATACGCAGTATTTT
v_call: TRBV19; d_call: .; clone_size: once; j_call: TRBJ2-5; cdr3_aa: CASSISSRGESETQYF; cdr3_nt: TGTGCCAGTAGTATATCGAGCAGGGGAGAATCAGAGACCCAGTACTTC
v_call: TRBV19; d_call: .; clone_size: .; j_call: TRBJ1-2; cdr3_aa: CASSTPGGGNYGYTF; cdr3_nt: TGTGCCAGTAGTACTCCCGGCGGGGGCAACTATGGCTACACCTTC
v_call: TRBV28; d_call: .; clone_size: .; j_call: TRBJ2-1; cdr3_aa: CASSPRTADPYNEQFF; cdr3_nt: TGTGCCAGCAGTCCCCGCACAGCGGATCCCTACAATGAGCAGTTCTTC
v_call: TRBV5-1; d_call: .; clone_size: once; j_call: TRBJ1-3; cdr3_aa: CASSRDRLSGNTIYF; cdr3_nt: TGCGCCAGCAGCAGAGACAGACTCTCTGGAAACACCATATATTTT
v_call: TRBV7-9; d_call: TRBD2; clone_size: .; j_call: TRBJ2-2; cdr3_aa: CASRYGLAPLTGELFF; cdr3_nt: TGTGCCAGCAGATACGGACTAGCCCCTCTCACCGGGGAGCTGTTTTTT
v_call: TRBV29-1; d_call: TRBD1; clone_size: .; j_call: TRBJ1-2; cdr3_aa: CSALLQGAHSYGYTF; cdr3_nt: TGCAGCGCCCTCCTACAGGGGGCGCATAGCTATGGCTACACCTTC
v_call: TRBV13; d_call: .; clone_size: .; j_call: TRBJ2-3; cdr3_aa: CASSGTGTGATDTQYF; cdr3_nt: TGTGCCAGCAGCGGAACCGGGACTGGGGCCACAGATACGCAGTATTTT
v_call: TRBV19; d_call: .; clone_size: .; j_call: TRBJ2-7; cdr3_aa: CASSMTPTYEQYF; cdr3_nt: TGTGCCAGTAGTATGACTCCCACCTACGAGCAGTACTTC
v_call: TRBV18; d_call: TRBD1; clone_size: .; j_call: TRBJ2-3; cdr3_aa: CASSPLPSTGGTDTQYF; cdr3_nt: TGTGCCAGCTCACCCCTGCCATCGACAGGGGGCACAGATACGCAGTATTTT
v_call: TRBV11-3; d_call: .; clone_size: .; j_call: TRBJ2-5; cdr3_aa: CASSLGAVPAETQYF; cdr3_nt: TGTGCCAGCAGCTTAGGTGCGGTGCCGGCAGAGACCCAGTACTTC
v_call: TRBV9; d_call: TRBD2; clone_size: .; j_call: TRBJ2-2; cdr3_aa: CASSVSQRGANTGELFF; cdr3_nt: TGTGCCAGCAGCGTGTCTCAGCGGGGGGCGAACACCGGGGAGCTGTTTTTT
v_call: TRBV18; d_call: TRBD1; clone_size: .; j_call: TRBJ2-7; cdr3_aa: CASSPDRDEQYF; cdr3_nt: TGTGCCAGCTCACCAGACAGGGACGAGCAGTACTTC
v_call: TRBV5-1; d_call: TRBD2; clone_size: .; j_call: TRBJ2-1; cdr3_aa: CASSAGLAIYNEQFF; cdr3_nt: TGCGCCAGCAGCGCGGGACTAGCGATCTACAATGAGCAGTTCTTC
v_call: TRBV7-9; d_call: .; clone_size: .; j_call: TRBJ1-4; cdr3_aa: CASSLVLSEKLFF; cdr3_nt: TGTGCCAGCAGCTTAGTTCTGTCTGAAAAACTGTTTTTT
v_call: TRBV19; d_call: TRBD1; clone_size: .; j_call: TRBJ1-1; cdr3_aa: CASTTMDRLNTEAFF; cdr3_nt: TGTGCCAGTACCACAATGGACAGGTTGAACACTGAAGCTTTCTTT
v_call: TRBV21-1; d_call: .; clone_size: once; j_call: TRBJ1-5; cdr3_aa: CASHTPVLGTGGSNQPQHF; cdr3_nt: TGTGCCAGCCATACTCCTGTTTTAGGCACAGGGGGAAGCAATCAGCCCCAGCATTTT
v_call: TRBV29-1; d_call: TRBD2; clone_size: .; j_call: TRBJ2-5; cdr3_aa: CSVERGGWETQYF; cdr3_nt: TGCAGCGTTGAGCGGGGGGGCTGGGAGACCCAGTACTTC